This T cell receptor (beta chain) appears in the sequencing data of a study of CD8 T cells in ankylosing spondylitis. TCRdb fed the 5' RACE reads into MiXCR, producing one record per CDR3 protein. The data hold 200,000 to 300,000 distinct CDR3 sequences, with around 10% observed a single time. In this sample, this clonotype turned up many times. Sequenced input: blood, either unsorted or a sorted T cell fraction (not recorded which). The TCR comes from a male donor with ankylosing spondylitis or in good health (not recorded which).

As DNA, the CDR3 is TGTGCCAGTAGTATAGATCGAAAGGGAGCGGGCTACAATGAGCAGTTCTTC. Translating gives CASSIDRKGAGYNEQFF. The chain uses TRBV19 and TRBJ2-1; D may be TRBD2 (6 bases). The CDR3 length is 17 residues. Trimming removed 0 bases from V and 3 bases from J, with 15 bases in between. CDR1 is LNHDA, CDR2 SQIVND, per germline (reference sequence).